These 25 T cell receptor beta chains were sequenced from one sample in a study of T cell repertoires in cytomegalovirus infection. Which antigens these TCRs recognize remains unknown. TCRdb passed the reads through MiXCR, listing each CDR3 protein once. The table includes some 920,000 distinct CDR3 sequences, approximately 33% detected once. Sequenced here: cultured CD8+ T cells from PBMCs, sampled from culture after CMV antigen stimulation. The receptors come from a human donor in good health (CMV status not recorded). Some clones in this sample may be carry-over from other donors' samples.

This clonotype was observed a few times. CDR3 residues: CASGYGQGVADTQYF. Here the CDR3 DNA reads TGTGCTAGTGGTTACGGACAGGGGGTAGCGGATACGCAGTATTTT. The chain carries TRBV12-5 and TRBJ2-3, with TRBD1 matching 10 bases. This CDR3 spans 15 amino acids. With 4 bases clipped from V and 6 bases from J, the junction kept 7 bases outside the gene matches. CDR1 LGHNT and CDR2 FRNRAP come from the germline V gene.

This clonotype showed up just a few times. Written as DNA, the CDR3 is TGTGCCAGCAGCAGGCTGGCAAATGAGCAGTTCTTC. Translated: CASSRLANEQFF. The V and J genes are TRBV7-9 and TRBJ2-1; no firm D call. The CDR3 runs 12 residues. Trimming stripped 5 bases from V and 7 bases from J, with 9 bases between. Germline CDR1 and CDR2: SEHNR and FQNEAQ (reference sequence).

The V and J genes are TRBV5-6 and TRBJ2-5, with D perhaps assigned TRBD1 or TRBD2 (6 bases each). Trimming removed 4 bases at V and 2 bases at J, with 12 bases between. This CDR3 has 14 residues. Germline V gene data show CDR1 as SGHDT and CDR2 as YYEEEE. CDR3 nucleotide sequence: TGTGCCAGCAGCGGGGGGCGGCCACAAGAGACCCAGTACTTC. Translation: CASSGGRPQETQYF.

J is TRBJ2-5 and V is TRBV9; 9 bases agree with TRBD2. Germline trimming cut 0 bases from V and 4 bases from J; bases unmatched to any gene: 4. Germline V CDR1 and CDR2: SGDLS, YYNGEE. CDR3 length equals 15 residues. CDR3 sequence reads: CASSVVAGGRETQYF. The CDR3, as DNA: TGTGCCAGCAGCGTAGTGGCGGGGGGGCGAGAGACCCAGTACTTC. Together with reference TRBV9 and TRBJ2-5, the CDR3 gives the full variable domain: DSGVTQTPKHLITATGQRVTLRCSPRSGDLSVYWYQQSLDQGLQFLIQYYNGEERAKGNILERFSAQQFPDLHSELNLSSLELGDSALYFCASSVVAGGRETQYFGPGTRLLVL.

The chain has TRBV4-2 and TRBJ2-3, with TRBD2 identical over 9 bases. Germline CDR1 and CDR2: LGHNA and YNFKEQ. The junction had 14 bases not matched to a gene; V was cut back by 0 bases and J by 4 bases. CDR3 length: 19 residues. The CDR3 region is CASSQDVPMGGGASDTQYF. The CDR3 DNA follows: TGTGCCAGCAGCCAAGATGTCCCTATGGGCGGGGGGGCCTCAGATACGCAGTATTTT.

The rearrangement links TRBV20-1 to TRBJ2-4, with a weak D call TRBD1 (5 bases). V lost 5 bases, J lost 5 bases, and 13 bases lay in between. The CDR3 runs to 13 residues. Per the germline V gene, CDR1 is DFQATT and CDR2 is SNEGSKA (reference sequence). CDR3 sequence reads: CSASNPTENIQYF. As DNA, the CDR3 is TGCAGTGCTTCTAATCCGACAGAAAACATTCAGTACTTC.

This chain joins TRBV6-2 or TRBV6-3 and TRBJ1-5; a possible D gene is TRBD1 (5 bases). The germline V gene has CDR1 MNHEY and CDR2 SVGEGT. This CDR3 region has 17 residues. V was trimmed by 6 bases and J by 5 bases, leaving 23 bases between them. CDR3 loop: CASSPTPSGNIYQPQHF. The DNA of the CDR3 is TGTGCCAGCAGCCCTACCCCGTCAGGGAACATATATCAGCCCCAGCATTTT.

The CDR3 DNA sequence: TGTGCCAGTACACCACTTAGCGGGGTTGGCGCAGATACGCAGTATTTT. Protein sequence: CASTPLSGVGADTQYF. The chain couples TRBV19 to TRBJ2-3; 8 nucleotides align to TRBD2. Germline CDR1 is LNHDA and CDR2 is SQIVND (reference sequence). The CDR3 sequence is 16 residues long. J was trimmed by 4 bases and V by 7 bases; bases with no gene match: 13. The full variable domain, with the rest looked up from reference TRBV19 and TRBJ2-3, is DGGITQSPKYLFRKEGQNVTLSCEQNLNHDAMYWYRQDPGQGLRLIYYSQIVNDFQKGDIAEGYSVSREKKESFPLTVTSAQKNPTAFYLCASTPLSGVGADTQYFGPGTRLTVL.

The V gene is TRBV7-6, the J gene TRBJ2-2; unclear D gene. V lost 2 bases and J 6 bases, leaving 16 bases between the germline ends. The CDR3 is 16 amino acids. Germline V gene data show CDR1 as SGHVS and CDR2 as FNYEAQ. The CDR3: CASSLFIDPLAGELFF. DNA of the CDR3: TGTGCCAGCAGCTTATTTATTGATCCCCTCGCCGGGGAGCTGTTTTTT.

The chain links TRBV6-6 to TRBJ2-3; D not certain. Germline CDR1 reads MNHNY; CDR2 reads SVGAGI (reference sequence). The CDR3 consists of 15 residues. V lost 1 base to trimming and J lost 6 bases, with 14 bases between them. CDR3 amino acids: CASSYYGAFQDTQYF. DNA for the CDR3: TGTGCCAGCAGTTACTACGGCGCCTTTCAGGATACGCAGTATTTT.

This clonotype was observed a handful of times. This chain uses TRBV7-9 with TRBJ2-7, with D possibly matching TRBD1 (8 bases). Trimming removed 4 bases from V and 0 bases from J, with 19 bases in between. Germline V lookup: CDR1 SEHNR, CDR2 FQNEAQ (reference sequence). The CDR3 spans 17 residues. The CDR3: CASSSLAGDRSSYEQYF. The CDR3 DNA reads as TGTGCCAGCAGCTCCCTTGCGGGGGACAGGAGCTCCTACGAGCAGTACTTC.

The chain uses TRBV7-9 and TRBJ2-3, with a tentative D call TRBD1 (6 bases). The CDR3 has 15 residues. Per germline, CDR1 SEHNR and CDR2 FQNEAQ (reference sequence). V lost 1 base, J lost 2 bases, and 10 bases lay in between. CDR3 sequence: CASSLDRDPTDTQYF. The CDR3 DNA reads as TGTGCCAGCAGCTTAGACAGGGACCCCACAGATACGCAGTATTTT.

The chain combines TRBV19 with TRBJ1-2; TRBD1 matches at 9 bases. The CDR3 loop spans 12 amino acids. The junction had 4 bases not matched to a gene; V was cut back by 10 bases and J by 4 bases. Germline lookup yields CDR1 LNHDA and CDR2 SQIVND (reference sequence). The CDR3 coding sequence is TGTGCCATAACAGGGGGCGTCTATGGCTACACCTTC. This encodes CAITGGVYGYTF.

This clonotype appeared a few times. The DNA of the CDR3 is TGTGCCAGCAGTCAAAAAAGGACGGGTTACAATGAGCAGTTCTTC. Translation gives CASSQKRTGYNEQFF. The chain uses TRBV6-6 and TRBJ2-1, with D unclear. Germline CDR1 MNHNY, CDR2 SVGAGI (reference sequence). The CDR3 runs to 15 residues. Trimming removed 5 bases at V and 4 bases at J, with 15 bases between.

The chain links TRBV7-9 to TRBJ2-5, with D possibly matching TRBD1 (5 bases). This CDR3 has 15 residues. Germline loops: CDR1 SEHNR, CDR2 FQNEAQ (reference sequence). V was trimmed by 4 bases and J by 5 bases, leaving 17 bases between them. The CDR3 reads CASSSYDGQGETQYF. The DNA for the CDR3 is TGTGCCAGCAGCTCTTACGACGGACAAGGGGAGACCCAGTACTTC.

This chain joins TRBV29-1 and TRBJ2-5, with 8 bases lining up with TRBD1. This CDR3 is 18 amino acids long. The trim removed 4 bases at V and 5 bases at J, leaving 21 bases unmatched. Germline V gene lookup returns CDR1 SQVTM and CDR2 ANQGSEA. CDR3 DNA sequence: TGCAGCGTTGGCCTTACTACCTATACAGGGGGTAGGAGGGAGACCCAGTACTTC. Its protein is CSVGLTTYTGGRRETQYF. The whole variable domain, filled in from reference TRBV29-1 and TRBJ2-5, reads SAVISQKPSRDICQRGTSLTIQCQVDSQVTMMFWYRQQPGQSLTLIATANQGSEATYESGFVIDKFPISRPNLTFSTLTVSNMSPEDSSIYLCSVGLTTYTGGRRETQYFGPGTRLLVL.

The V gene is TRBV4-1, the J gene TRBJ1-2; TRBD1 aligns across 7 bases. With V trimmed by 1 base and J by 6 bases, 5 bases remained unmatched. From germline, CDR1 is MGHRA and CDR2 YSYEKL. The CDR3 has 14 residues. The chain's CDR3 is CASSQGAGGDGYTF. The CDR3 DNA sequence: TGCGCCAGCAGCCAAGGGGCAGGGGGAGATGGCTACACCTTC.

This clonotype occurred once. A junction boundary mismatches the germline segment, possibly from a read error. The chain is built from TRBV6-1 and TRBJ2-2; D not certain. The CDR3 loop spans 13 amino acids. Germline V gives CDR1 MNHNS, CDR2 SASEGT. This CDR3 reads CANSGSETGELFF. In DNA, the CDR3 is TGTGCCAACAGTGGGTCTGAAACCGGGGAGCTGTTTTTT.

In its sample, this clonotype was seen a few times. The chain couples TRBV6-2 or TRBV6-3 to TRBJ1-3, with D hard to call. Germline CDR1 reads MNHEY; CDR2 reads SVGEGT. The CDR3 covers 15 residues. Trimming removed 0 bases at V and 3 bases at J, with 9 bases between. The CDR3 here is CASSYSILLGNTIYF. The DNA for the CDR3 is TGTGCCAGCAGTTACTCGATTTTACTTGGAAACACCATATATTTT.

This clonotype was seen repeatedly, ten times or more. The chain is built from TRBV4-1 and TRBJ2-1, with D maybe TRBD1 (5 bases). The germline V gene has CDR1 MGHRA and CDR2 YSYEKL. The length of the CDR3 is 13 residues. Trimming removed 4 bases from V and 5 bases from J, with 9 bases in between. The CDR3 sequence is CASSLGANNEQFF. In DNA form, the CDR3 reads TGCGCCAGCAGCCTAGGGGCAAACAATGAGCAGTTCTTC.

This clonotype was observed at least ten times. The chain carries TRBV12-3 or TRBV12-4 and TRBJ2-5; D possibly matches TRBD1 or TRBD2 (6 bases each). V lost 5 bases to trimming and J lost 6 bases, with 13 bases between them. The CDR3 totals 13 residues. CDR3 residues: CASSRRGAQTQYF. As DNA, the CDR3 is TGTGCCAGCAGTCGAAGGGGGGCGCAGACCCAGTACTTC.

As for this clonotype: The missing conserved phenylalanine or tryptophan at the end of this CDR3 makes a read error likely. This chain uses TRBV7-4 with TRBJ2-5, with TRBD2 matching 7 bases. V shed 6 bases and J 1 base; nucleotides not matched to a gene: 5. The CDR3 runs 14 residues. Germline V gene sequence: CDR1 SGHVT, CDR2 SQSDAQ. Here the CDR3 reads CASSVAGFQETQYS. In DNA, the CDR3 is TGTGCCAGCAGTGTAGCGGGTTTCCAAGAGACCCAGTACTCC.

This clonotype was seen a handful of times. CDR3 nucleotides: TGTGCCAGCAGCTTAGTCGAGGGTGTGACCAAAAACATTCAGTACTTC. This encodes CASSLVEGVTKNIQYF. The rearrangement links TRBV7-9 to TRBJ2-4, with TRBD2 as a possible D gene (5 bases). Between the trimmed V and J ends, which lost 1 base and 2 bases, there was a span of 12 bases. The CDR3 totals 16 residues. Germline CDR1 SEHNR, CDR2 FQNEAQ (reference sequence).

This chain uses TRBV6-4 with TRBJ2-3; TRBD2 matches at 7 bases. V shed 4 bases and J 1 base; nucleotides not matched to a gene: 11. Germline-derived CDR1 and CDR2 are MRHNA and SNTAGT. The CDR3 loop spans 17 amino acids. This CDR3 reads CASSASTAGVGTDTQYF. In nucleotides, the CDR3 is TGTGCCAGCAGTGCTTCCACCGCGGGGGTTGGCACAGATACGCAGTATTTT.

This clonotype was seen repeatedly, ten times or more. This chain links TRBV7-6 with TRBJ2-3; D call uncertain. The CDR3 length is 16 residues. CDR1 and CDR2 from the germline V gene are SGHVS and FNYEAQ. The V end was cut by 0 bases, the J end by 2 bases, with 12 bases between. The CDR3 is CASSLAPLATTDTQYF. The CDR3 DNA reads TGTGCCAGCAGCTTAGCGCCCCTCGCCACCACAGATACGCAGTATTTT.